The T cell receptor beta chain described here comes from a study of T cells after yellow fever vaccination (dated 2019 in TCRdb). Concerning the study at large: The SMART-Seq v4 Ultra Low Input RNA kit was used to prepare libraries from fractions with low cell numbers. To follow T-cell clones before and after both primary and booster YFV17D yellow fever vaccination, bulk TCR alpha and beta repertoires underwent longitudinal sequencing. Two healthy male donors, one aged 18 to 30 and one aged 30 to 40 years, made up the cohort. Blood samples were taken at several timepoints before and after primary and secondary immunization, and bulk PBMC replicates and cell subsets were isolated. Paper-wide results and their limitations: Because abundant contaminating clonotypes from the bulk population could be contained in FACS-sorted repertoires, computational filtering was required. Most clones expanded after primary vaccination (almost 98% of CD4 and approximately 90% of CD8) were re-detected after the booster, suggesting that broad memory maintenance occurred. A small fraction of clonotypes appeared in both the CD4 and CD8 compartments, likely as a result of convergent recombination. Only a couple of donors were included in the study, so the extent to which the findings can be generalized is limited. The secondary T-cell response was found to be weaker but faster than the primary response, with a peak reached on day 5 rather than on day 15.

The treatment or condition label corresponds to: live attenuated yellow fever vaccine strain. At each blood-draw timepoint, two biological replicates of bulk PBMCs were obtained. PBMCs were isolated from peripheral blood using a standard Ficoll-Paque protocol. RNA was extracted with TriZol from bulk PBMCs, CD4 and CD8 fractions, and dextramer-positive and dextramer-negative fractions. Comments on this clonotype: Its antigen remains unidentified. One base away there is no much larger clone; base qualities are not given.

CDR3 length: 15 amino acids, cysteine to phenylalanine. The kept DNA is CDR3 alone, 45 bases in frame from the first base. V and J are trimmed by 5 bases and 2 bases, and the gene matches miss 3 bases of the junction. According to the germline V gene, CDR1 reads LGHNA and CDR2 reads YSLEER. Synthesis of TCR cDNA relied on 5'RACE template switching, a step that introduced a universal primer site along with unique molecular identifiers. cDNA synthesis was primed from both the TCR alpha and TCR beta constant segments. Libraries were amplified in two PCR steps, with sample barcodes and sequencing adapters added in the second step. Sequencing of libraries was done on Illumina HiSeq 2500 (2x100 bp) or NovaSeq (2x150 bp). In the authors' own workflow: Demultiplexing of reads and collapsing into UMI consensus sequences were performed with MIGEC, and V(D)J alignment was carried out with MiXCR. Clonotypes responding to the vaccine were identified with edgeR on replicate PBMC samples, with the criteria of FDR below 0.01 and a log2 fold change above 5 up to day 15. Each bulk clonotype received a CD4 or CD8 identity based on whether the sequenced CD4 or CD8 repertoire contained that clonotype at higher abundance. TCRdb's own reprocessing of the public reads used fastp at Q25 and MiXCR and kept productive beta chains. Every distinct CDR3 protein forms one entry, paired with its most common genes and DNA. For this entry, the V and J calls and clone size follow TCRdb and not the study's own pipeline. Across this sample there are 300,000 to 400,000 distinct CDR3 sequences, with 8.1% seen only once. The ten largest clones take up 17% of the sample.

The input for sequencing was PBMCs, taken around 45 days after the first yellow fever vaccination. The V gene is TRBV4-3 and the J gene is TRBJ2-1, with 10 bases aligning to TRBD2. This receptor was taken from a young man who received the YFV17D yellow fever vaccine. The DNA sequence reads TGCGCCAGCAGCGCCGGGACTAGCGCCTACAATGAGCAGTTCTTC. It codes for CASSAGTSAYNEQFF.